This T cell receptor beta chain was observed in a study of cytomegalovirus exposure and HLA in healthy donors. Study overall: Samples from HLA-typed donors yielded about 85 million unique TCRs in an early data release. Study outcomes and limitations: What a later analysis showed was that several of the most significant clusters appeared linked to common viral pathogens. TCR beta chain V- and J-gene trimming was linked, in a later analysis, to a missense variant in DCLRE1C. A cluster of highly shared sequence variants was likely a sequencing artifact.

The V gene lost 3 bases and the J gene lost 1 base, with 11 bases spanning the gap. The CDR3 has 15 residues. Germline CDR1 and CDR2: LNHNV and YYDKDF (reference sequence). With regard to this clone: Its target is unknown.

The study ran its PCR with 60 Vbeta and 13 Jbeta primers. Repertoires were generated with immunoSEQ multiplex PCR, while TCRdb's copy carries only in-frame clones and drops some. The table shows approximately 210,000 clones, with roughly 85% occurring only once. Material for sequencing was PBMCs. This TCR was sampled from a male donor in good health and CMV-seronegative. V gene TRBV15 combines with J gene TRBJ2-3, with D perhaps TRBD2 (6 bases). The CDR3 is CATSRRLEGTDTQYF. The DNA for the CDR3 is TGTGCCACCAGCAGGAGACTAGAGGGCACAGATACGCAGTATTTT.